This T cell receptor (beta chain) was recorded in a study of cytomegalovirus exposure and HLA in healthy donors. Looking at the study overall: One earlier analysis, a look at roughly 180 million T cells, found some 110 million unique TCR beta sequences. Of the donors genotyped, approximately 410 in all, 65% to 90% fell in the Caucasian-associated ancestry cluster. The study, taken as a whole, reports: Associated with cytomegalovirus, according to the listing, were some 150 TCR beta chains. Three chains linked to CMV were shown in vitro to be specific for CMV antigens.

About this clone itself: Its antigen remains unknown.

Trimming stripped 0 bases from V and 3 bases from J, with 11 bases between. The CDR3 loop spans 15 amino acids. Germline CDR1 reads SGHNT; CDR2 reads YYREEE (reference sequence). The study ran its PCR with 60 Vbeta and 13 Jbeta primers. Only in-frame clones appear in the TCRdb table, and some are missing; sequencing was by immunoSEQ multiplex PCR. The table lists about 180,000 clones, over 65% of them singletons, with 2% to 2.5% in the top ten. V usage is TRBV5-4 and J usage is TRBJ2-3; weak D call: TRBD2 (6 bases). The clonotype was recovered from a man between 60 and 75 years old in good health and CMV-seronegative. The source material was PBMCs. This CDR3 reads CASSLAPGTTDTQYF. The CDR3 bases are TGTGCCAGCAGCTTGGCCCCGGGGACTACAGATACGCAGTATTTT. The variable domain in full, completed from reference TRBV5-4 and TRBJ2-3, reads ETGVTQSPTHLIKTRGQQVTLRCSSQSGHNTVSWYQQALGQGPQFIFQYYREEENGRGNFPPRFSGLQFPNYSSELNVNALELDDSALYLCASSLAPGTTDTQYFGPGTRLTVL.